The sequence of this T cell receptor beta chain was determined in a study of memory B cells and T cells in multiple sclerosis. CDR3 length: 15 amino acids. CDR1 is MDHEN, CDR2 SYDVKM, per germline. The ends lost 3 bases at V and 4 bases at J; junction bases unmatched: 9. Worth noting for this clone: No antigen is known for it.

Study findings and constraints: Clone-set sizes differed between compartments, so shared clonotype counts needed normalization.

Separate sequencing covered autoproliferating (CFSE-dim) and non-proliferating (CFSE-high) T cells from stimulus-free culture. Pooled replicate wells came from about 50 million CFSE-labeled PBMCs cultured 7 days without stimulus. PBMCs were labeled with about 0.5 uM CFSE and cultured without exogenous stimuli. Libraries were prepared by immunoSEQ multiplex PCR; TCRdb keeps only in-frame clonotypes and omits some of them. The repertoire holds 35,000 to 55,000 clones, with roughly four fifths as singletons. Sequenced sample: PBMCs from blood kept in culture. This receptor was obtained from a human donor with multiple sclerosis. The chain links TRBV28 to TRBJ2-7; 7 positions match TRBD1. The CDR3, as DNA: TGTGCCAGCAGTTTGGTAGGCGCCAGGGGGTACGAGCAGTACTTC. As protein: CASSLVGARGYEQYF. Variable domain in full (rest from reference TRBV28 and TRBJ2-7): DVKVTQSSRYLVKRTGEKVFLECVQDMDHENMFWYRQDPGLGLRLIYFSYDVKMKEKGDIPEGYSVSREKKERFSLILESASTNQTSMYLCASSLVGARGYEQYFGPGTRLTVT.